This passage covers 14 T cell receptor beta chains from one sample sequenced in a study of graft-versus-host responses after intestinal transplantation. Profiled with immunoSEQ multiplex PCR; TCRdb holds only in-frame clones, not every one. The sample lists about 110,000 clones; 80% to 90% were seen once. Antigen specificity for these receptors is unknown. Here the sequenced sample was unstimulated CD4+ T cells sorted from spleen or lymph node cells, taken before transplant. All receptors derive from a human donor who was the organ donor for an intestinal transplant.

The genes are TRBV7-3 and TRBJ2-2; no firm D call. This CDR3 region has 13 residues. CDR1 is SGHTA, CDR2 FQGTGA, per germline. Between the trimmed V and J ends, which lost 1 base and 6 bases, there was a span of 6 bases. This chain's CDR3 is CASSLNPAGELFF. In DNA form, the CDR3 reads TGTGCCAGCAGCTTAAATCCCGCCGGGGAGCTGTTTTTT.

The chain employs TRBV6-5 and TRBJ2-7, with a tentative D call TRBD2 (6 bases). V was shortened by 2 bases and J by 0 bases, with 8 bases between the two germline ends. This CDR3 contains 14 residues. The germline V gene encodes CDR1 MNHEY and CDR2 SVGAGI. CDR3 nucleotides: TGTGCCAGCAGTTACCGGAGGGTCTCCTACGAGCAGTACTTC. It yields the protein CASSYRRVSYEQYF.

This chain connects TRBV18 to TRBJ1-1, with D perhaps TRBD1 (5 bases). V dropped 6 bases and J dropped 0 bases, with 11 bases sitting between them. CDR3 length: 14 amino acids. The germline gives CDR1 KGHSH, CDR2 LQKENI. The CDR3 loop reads CASSPDRLNTEAFF. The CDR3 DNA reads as TGTGCCAGCTCTCCCGACAGATTGAACACTGAAGCTTTCTTT.

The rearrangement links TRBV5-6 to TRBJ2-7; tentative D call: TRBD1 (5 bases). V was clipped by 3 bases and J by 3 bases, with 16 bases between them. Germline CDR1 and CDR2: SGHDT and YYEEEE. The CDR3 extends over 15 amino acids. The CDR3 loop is CASSWFAGRDYEQYF. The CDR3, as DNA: TGTGCCAGCAGCTGGTTTGCCGGCAGGGACTACGAGCAGTACTTC.

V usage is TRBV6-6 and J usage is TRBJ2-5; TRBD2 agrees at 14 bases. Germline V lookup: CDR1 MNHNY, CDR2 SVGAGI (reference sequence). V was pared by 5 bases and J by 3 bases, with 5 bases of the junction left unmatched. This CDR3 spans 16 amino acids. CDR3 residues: CASSPGLAGVEETQYF. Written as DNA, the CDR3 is TGTGCCAGCAGTCCGGGACTAGCGGGAGTAGAAGAGACCCAGTACTTC.

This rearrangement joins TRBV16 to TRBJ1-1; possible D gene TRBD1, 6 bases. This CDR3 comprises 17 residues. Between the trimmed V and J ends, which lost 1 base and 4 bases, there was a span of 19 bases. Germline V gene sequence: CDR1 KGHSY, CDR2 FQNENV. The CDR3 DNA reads TGTGCCAGCAGCCAATTTGACAGCCCGAGCAGGGGCACTGAAGCTTTCTTT. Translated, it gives CASSQFDSPSRGTEAFF.

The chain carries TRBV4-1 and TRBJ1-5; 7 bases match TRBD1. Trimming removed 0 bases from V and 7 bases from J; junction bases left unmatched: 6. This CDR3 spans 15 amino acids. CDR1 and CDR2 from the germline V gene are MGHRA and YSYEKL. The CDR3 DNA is TGCGCCAGCAGCCAAGACAGGGGGAAGGTACAGCCCCAGCATTTT. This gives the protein CASSQDRGKVQPQHF.

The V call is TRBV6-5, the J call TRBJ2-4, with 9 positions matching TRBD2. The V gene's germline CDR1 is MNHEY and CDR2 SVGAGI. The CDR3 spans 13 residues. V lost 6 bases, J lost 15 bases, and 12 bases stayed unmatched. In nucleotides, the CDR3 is TGTGCCAGCAGCGATCGACTAGCGGAACATCGGTACTTC. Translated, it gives CASSDRLAEHRYF.

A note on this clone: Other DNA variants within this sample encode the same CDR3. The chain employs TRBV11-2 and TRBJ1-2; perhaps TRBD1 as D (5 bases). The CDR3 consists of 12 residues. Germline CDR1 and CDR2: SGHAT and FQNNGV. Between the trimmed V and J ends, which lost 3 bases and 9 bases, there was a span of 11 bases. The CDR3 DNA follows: TGTGCCAGCAGCTTTTTTGAGGGGCGCTACACCTTC. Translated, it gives CASSFFEGRYTF.

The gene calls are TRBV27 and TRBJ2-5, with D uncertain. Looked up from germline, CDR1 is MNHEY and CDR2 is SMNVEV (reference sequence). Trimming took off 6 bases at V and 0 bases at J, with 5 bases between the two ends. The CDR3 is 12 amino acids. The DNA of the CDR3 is TGTGCCAGCAGACGCGACCAAGAGACCCAGTACTTC. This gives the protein CASRRDQETQYF.

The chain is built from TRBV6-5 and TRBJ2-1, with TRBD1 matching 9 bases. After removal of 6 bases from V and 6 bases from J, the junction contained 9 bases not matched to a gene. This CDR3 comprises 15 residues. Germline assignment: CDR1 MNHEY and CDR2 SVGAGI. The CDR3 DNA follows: TGTGCCAGCAGCCCCGACAGGGGGGCGAGCAATGAGCAGTTCTTC. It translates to CASSPDRGASNEQFF.

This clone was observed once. Here the CDR3 DNA reads TGTGCCAGCAGTGCTTGGAGGGCTGGACCCGGGGAGCTGTTTTTT. Residues: CASSAWRAGPGELFF. The chain carries TRBV25-1 and TRBJ2-2, with a possible D match to TRBD2 (6 bases). This CDR3 has 15 amino acids. CDR1 is MGHDK, CDR2 SYGVNS, per germline. Trimming took off 4 bases at V and 6 bases at J, with 15 bases between the two ends.

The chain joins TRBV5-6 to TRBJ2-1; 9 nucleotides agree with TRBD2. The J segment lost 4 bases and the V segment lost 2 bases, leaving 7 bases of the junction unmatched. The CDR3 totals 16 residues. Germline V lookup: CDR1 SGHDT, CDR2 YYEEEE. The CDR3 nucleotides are TGTGCCAGCAGCTTTCGAGCGGGGGGCATATACAATGAGCAGTTCTTC. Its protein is CASSFRAGGIYNEQFF.

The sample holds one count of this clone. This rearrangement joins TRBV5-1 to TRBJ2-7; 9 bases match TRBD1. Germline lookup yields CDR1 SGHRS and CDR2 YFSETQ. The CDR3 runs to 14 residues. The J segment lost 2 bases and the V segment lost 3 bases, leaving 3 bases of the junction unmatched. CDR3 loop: CASSSGQGTYEQYF. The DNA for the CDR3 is TGCGCCAGCAGCTCGGGACAGGGAACCTACGAGCAGTACTTC. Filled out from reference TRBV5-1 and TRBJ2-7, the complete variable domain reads KAGVTQTPRYLIKTRGQQVTLSCSPISGHRSVSWYQQTPGQGLQFLFEYFSETQRNKGNFPGRFSGRQFSNSRSEMNVSTLELGDSALYLCASSSGQGTYEQYFGPGTRLTVT.